Below, 10 T cell receptor beta chains from the same sample are listed, as sequenced in a study of immune heterogeneity within non-small cell lung tumors. The authors amplified TCR beta CDR3 by multiplex PCR with 32 V and 13 J primers. TCRdb re-called the multiplex PCR reads through MiXCR, storing one row per CDR3 protein. The data contain about 15,000 distinct CDR3 sequences, under 35% of them singletons. Genomic DNA extracted from bulk tumor tissue served as template. A total of 450 to 700 ng was used per sample. Several spatially distant biopsies were obtained per primary tumor intraoperatively. Curative surgery was performed on patients who had untreated, newly diagnosed non-small cell lung cancer. Material: lung tumor tissue. Source of these receptors: a woman aged 50 to 60 with non-small cell lung cancer.

This clonotype was observed at least ten times. The chain joins TRBV2 to TRBJ2-1; no clear D gene. The CDR3 covers 18 residues. The V and J ends lost 7 bases and 0 bases respectively, with 22 bases between them. Germline values: CDR1 SNHLY, CDR2 FYNNEI. The CDR3 protein is CASTGLGSPVDSYNEQFF. CDR3 nucleotides: TGTGCCAGCACCGGGCTGGGCAGCCCAGTCGACTCCTACAATGAGCAGTTCTTC. Full variable domain (outside the CDR3, taken from reference TRBV2 and TRBJ2-1): EPEVTQTPSHQVTQMGQEVILRCVPISNHLYFYWYRQILGQKVEFLVSFYNNEISEKSEIFDDQFSVERPDGSNFTLKIRSTKLEDSAMYFCASTGLGSPVDSYNEQFFGPGTRLTVL.

The genes are TRBV12-5 and TRBJ2-3; 8 nucleotides agree with TRBD2. The CDR3 has 18 residues. The V and J ends lost 9 bases and 0 bases, in that order; junction bases with no gene match: 17. The V gene's germline CDR1 is LGHNT and CDR2 FRNRAP. The DNA of the CDR3 is TGTGCTAGCTCCCCTCGCCGGGGTAGCGGGGTAAGCACAGATACGCAGTATTTT. Protein: CASSPRRGSGVSTDTQYF.

The chain uses TRBV20-1 and TRBJ2-1, with D perhaps matching TRBD1 or TRBD2 (7 bases each). The V gene's germline CDR1 is DFQATT and CDR2 SNEGSKA (reference sequence). V was cut by 5 bases and J by 5 bases, with 19 bases left in between. The CDR3 has 15 amino acids. The CDR3: CSAWGEGAANNEQFF. The CDR3 region has the DNA TGCAGTGCTTGGGGGGAGGGGGCGGCCAACAATGAGCAGTTCTTC.

This clonotype was recorded many times. The J gene is TRBJ2-3, the V gene TRBV7-9; 9 bases map to TRBD2. CDR1 is SEHNR, CDR2 FQNEAQ, per germline (reference sequence). Trimming took 5 bases from V and 2 from J; bases not matched to a gene: 14. CDR3 length equals 18 residues. The CDR3 nucleotides read TGTGCCAGCAGCCCAAAGCGGGGGGAAGGGACCAACACAGATACGCAGTATTTT. Protein: CASSPKRGEGTNTDTQYF.

V is TRBV25-1 and J is TRBJ2-3; unclear D gene. The V end was cut by 1 base, the J end by 5 bases, with 4 bases between. This CDR3 is built from 12 residues. Per the germline V gene, CDR1 is MGHDK and CDR2 is SYGVNS. Here the CDR3 DNA reads TGTGCCAGCAGTGAATCCAGAGATACGCAGTATTTT. Translated: CASSESRDTQYF.

Regarding this clonotype: A much larger clone is a single base away; this may be a read error. The J gene is TRBJ1-5, the V gene TRBV5-8, with TRBD1 identical over 7 bases. With V trimmed by 4 bases and J by 0 bases, 13 bases remained unmatched. The V gene's germline CDR1 is SGHTS and CDR2 YDEGEE. The CDR3 spans 18 residues. CDR3 sequence: CASSETGTLGVSNQPQHF. In DNA form, the CDR3 reads TGTGCCAGCAGCGAGACAGGGACCCTGGGTGTTAGCAATCAGCCCCAGCATTTT.

This clonotype appeared many times. This rearrangement joins TRBV11-1 to TRBJ1-1, with 7 bases that match TRBD1. Trimming cost V 6 bases and J 1 base; bases outside gene matches: 2. Germline CDR1 and CDR2: SGHAT and FQDESV (reference sequence). This CDR3 region has 13 residues. CDR3: CASRRQGNTEAFF. The CDR3 coding sequence is TGTGCCAGCAGAAGACAGGGGAACACTGAAGCTTTCTTT.

V and J are TRBV2 and TRBJ2-7, with D unclear. The V gene's germline CDR1 is SNHLY and CDR2 FYNNEI. The V end was cut by 2 bases, the J end by 4 bases, with 12 bases between. There are 14 residues in the CDR3. The DNA for the CDR3 is TGTGCCAGCAGTGAAACTAACGGCCTATACGAGCAGTACTTC. Its protein is CASSETNGLYEQYF.

Ten or more counts support this clonotype. The rearrangement uses TRBV3-1 and TRBJ1-6; 9 nucleotides line up with TRBD1. The J segment lost 9 bases and the V segment lost 1 base, leaving 4 bases of the junction unmatched. Per the germline V gene, CDR1 is LGHDT and CDR2 is YNNKEL (reference sequence). This CDR3 spans 15 amino acids. CDR3: CASSQGDRASSPLHF. CDR3 nucleotides: TGTGCCAGCAGCCAAGGGGACAGGGCGAGTTCACCCCTCCACTTT.

This clonotype appeared a few times. This may stem from a read error, because a much larger clone lies one nucleotide away. V is TRBV24-1 and J is TRBJ1-2, with no clear D. The CDR3 runs 14 residues. Germline V gene data show CDR1 as KGHDR and CDR2 as SFDVKD. The CDR3: CATSDPEINYVYTF. The CDR3 coding sequence is TGTGCCACCAGTGACCCGGAGATAAACTATGTCTACACCTTC.